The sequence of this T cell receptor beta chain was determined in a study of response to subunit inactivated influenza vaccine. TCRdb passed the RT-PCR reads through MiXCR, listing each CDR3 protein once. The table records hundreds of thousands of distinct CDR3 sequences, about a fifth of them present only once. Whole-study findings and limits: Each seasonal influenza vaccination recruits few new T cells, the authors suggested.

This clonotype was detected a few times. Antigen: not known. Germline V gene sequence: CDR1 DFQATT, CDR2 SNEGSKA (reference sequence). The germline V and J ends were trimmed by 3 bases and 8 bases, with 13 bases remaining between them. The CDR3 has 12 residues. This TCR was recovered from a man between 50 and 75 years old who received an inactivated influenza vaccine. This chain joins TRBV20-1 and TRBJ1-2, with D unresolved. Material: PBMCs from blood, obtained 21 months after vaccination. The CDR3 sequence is CSARRAREGYTF. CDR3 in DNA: TGCAGTGCTAGGAGGGCCCGCGAAGGCTACACCTTC.